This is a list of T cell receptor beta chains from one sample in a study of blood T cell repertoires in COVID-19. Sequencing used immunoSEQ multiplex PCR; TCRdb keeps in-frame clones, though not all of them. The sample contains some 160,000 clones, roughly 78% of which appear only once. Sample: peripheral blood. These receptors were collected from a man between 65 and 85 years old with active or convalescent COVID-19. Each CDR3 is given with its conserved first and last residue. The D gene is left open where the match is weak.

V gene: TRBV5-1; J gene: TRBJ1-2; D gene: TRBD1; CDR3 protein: CASSPGTGHYGYTF
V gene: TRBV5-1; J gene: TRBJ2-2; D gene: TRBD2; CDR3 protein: CASSSAGEYTGELFF
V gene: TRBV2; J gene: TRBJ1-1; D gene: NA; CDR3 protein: CASSVMNTEAFF
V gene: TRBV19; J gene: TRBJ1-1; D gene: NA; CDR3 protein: CASNARGQHMNTEAFF
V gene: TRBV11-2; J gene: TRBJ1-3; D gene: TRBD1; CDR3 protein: CASSRTGGINTIYF
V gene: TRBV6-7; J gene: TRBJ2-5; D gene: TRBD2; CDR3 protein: CASSTRGLAGDETQYF
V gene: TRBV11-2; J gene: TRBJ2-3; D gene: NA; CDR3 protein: CASSLDGVASTDTQYF
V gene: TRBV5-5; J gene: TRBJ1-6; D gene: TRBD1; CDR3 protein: CASSPDGTVENSPLHF
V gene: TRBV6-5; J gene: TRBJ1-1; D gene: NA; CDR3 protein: CASSSGARRGGEAFF
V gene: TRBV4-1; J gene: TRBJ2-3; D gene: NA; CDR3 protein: CASSQDLQVGTQYF
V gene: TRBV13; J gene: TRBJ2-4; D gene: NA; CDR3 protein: CASSLDSPIAKNIQYF
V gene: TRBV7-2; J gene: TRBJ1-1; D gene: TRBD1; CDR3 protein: CASSYGGGRNTEAFF
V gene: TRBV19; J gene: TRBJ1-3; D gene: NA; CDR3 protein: CASSPWAGAAGNTIYF
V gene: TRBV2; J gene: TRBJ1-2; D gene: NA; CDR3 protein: CASSPVADTYGYTF
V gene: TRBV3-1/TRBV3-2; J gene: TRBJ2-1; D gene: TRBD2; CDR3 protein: CASSLISGRAGEQFF
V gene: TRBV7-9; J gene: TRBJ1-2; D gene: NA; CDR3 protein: CASSLGLRSYGYTF
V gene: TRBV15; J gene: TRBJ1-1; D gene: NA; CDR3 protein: CATSRGGTNTEAFF
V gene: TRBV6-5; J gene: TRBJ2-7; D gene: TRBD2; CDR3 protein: CASTATSGAFYEQYF
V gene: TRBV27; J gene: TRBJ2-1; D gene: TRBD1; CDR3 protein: CASSFKGQGGYNEQFF
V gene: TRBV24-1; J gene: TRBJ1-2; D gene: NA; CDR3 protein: CATSDLRNSLNYGYTF
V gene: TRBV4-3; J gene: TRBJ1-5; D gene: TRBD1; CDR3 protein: CASSQDGTGRNQPQHF
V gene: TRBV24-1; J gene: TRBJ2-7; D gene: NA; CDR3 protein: CATSDPRNGDYEQYF